These 24 T cell receptor beta chains originate from one sample sequenced in a study of OX40 agonist ivuxolimab in advanced cancers. Library prep was done by the immunoSEQ multiplex PCR assay. This is the immuneACCESS table as TCRdb keeps it, with only in-frame sequences that have V and J called. A part of the clones is gone; compared with another copy, unresolved V genes explain less than half, and the rest is unexplained. In all, the sample holds 65,000 or so clones, and approximately 88% of those were seen once. Clones ranked in the top ten supply more than 4.5% of the sample. The material was CD4+ or CD8+ T cells sorted from blood, obtained in a trial of the OX40 agonist ivuxolimab. Every receptor here comes from an adult with an advanced solid tumor such as melanoma, head and neck, liver or kidney cancer.

The chain recombines TRBV28 with TRBJ2-1; no clear D. Germline V lookup: CDR1 MDHEN, CDR2 SYDVKM. This CDR3 region has 11 residues. Trimming took off 5 bases at V and 6 bases at J, with 5 bases between the two ends. The CDR3 DNA sequence: TGTGCCAGCAGTCAAATCAATGAGCAGTTCTTC. This translates into CASSQINEQFF.

V is TRBV10-3 and J is TRBJ2-3, with D possibly being TRBD2 (6 bases). Looked up from germline, CDR1 is ENHRY and CDR2 is SYGVKD. The CDR3 is made up of 15 amino acids. V was trimmed by 0 bases and J by 2 bases, leaving 9 bases between them. The CDR3 sequence is CAISESERATDTQYF. CDR3 nucleotide sequence: TGTGCCATCAGTGAGTCGGAGCGGGCCACAGATACGCAGTATTTT.

Details on this clone: At one end, the junction sequence differs from germline, possibly due to a read error. The gene calls are TRBV5-1 and TRBJ1-1, with D unclear. Looked up from germline, CDR1 is SGHRS and CDR2 is YFSETQ. The CDR3 covers 12 residues. CDR3 protein: CASRLDNTEAFF. In DNA form, the CDR3 reads TGCGCCAGCAGATTGGACAACACTGAAGCTTTCTTT.

The V call is TRBV7-8, the J call TRBJ2-7; D gene ambiguous. V gave up 5 bases and J gave up 4 bases, with 9 bases separating them. The CDR3 has 12 residues. Germline V lookup: CDR1 SGHVS, CDR2 FQNEAQ. The CDR3 spells CASSRDRYEQYF. In DNA form, the CDR3 reads TGTGCCAGCAGCCGCGACCGATACGAGCAGTACTTC.

For the CDR3, the DNA is TGTGCCAGCAGCCTCTCGCAGAGCTACTACGAGCAGTACTTC. Translation gives CASSLSQSYYEQYF. The V and J genes are TRBV7-2 and TRBJ2-7; no clear D. Germline assignment: CDR1 SGHTA and CDR2 FQGNSA. The V and J ends lost 5 bases and 3 bases respectively, with 14 bases between them. The length of the CDR3 is 14 residues.

The V call is TRBV10-1, the J call TRBJ2-1; D is uncertain. Germline CDR1 reads WNHNN; CDR2 reads SYGVQD (reference sequence). With 4 bases removed from V and 1 base from J, the gap between germline ends came to 11 bases. This CDR3 region has 15 residues. This CDR3 is CASSAQASSYNEQFF. CDR3 in DNA: TGCGCCAGCAGTGCACAAGCGTCATCCTACAATGAGCAGTTCTTC.

This chain links TRBV9 with TRBJ2-7; a possible D gene is TRBD2 (5 bases). Trimming cost V 2 bases and J 2 bases, with 8 bases left between them. This CDR3 spans 13 amino acids. CDR1 and CDR2 (germline): SGDLS, YYNGEE. The CDR3 DNA reads TGTGCCAGCAGCGTCGGGGTAGCCTACGAGCAGTACTTC. Amino acids: CASSVGVAYEQYF.

CDR3 sequence (DNA): TGCGCCAGCAGCCATGTAACGGGACAGGGTGTTTCACCCCTCCACTTT. It is translated as CASSHVTGQGVSPLHF. The rearrangement joins TRBV4-3 to TRBJ1-6, with 9 bases identical to TRBD1. Trimming took 3 bases from V and 9 from J; bases not matched to a gene: 9. Germline V gives CDR1 LGHNA, CDR2 YSLEER. The CDR3 spans 16 residues.

This chain joins TRBV5-1 and TRBJ2-5; D is unresolved. This CDR3 has 12 amino acids. CDR1 and CDR2 from the germline V gene are SGHRS and YFSETQ. V lost 2 bases to trimming and J lost 2 bases, with 4 bases between them. Written as DNA, the CDR3 is TGCGCCAGCAGCTTCCAACAAGAGACCCAGTACTTC. It translates to CASSFQQETQYF.

This chain joins TRBV19 and TRBJ1-2, with D unclear. V lost 4 bases and J 0 bases, leaving 9 bases between the germline ends. CDR1 is LNHDA and CDR2 is SQIVND in the germline V gene (reference sequence). This CDR3 contains 14 residues. CDR3 sequence reads: CASSRRHSNYGYTF. DNA for the CDR3: TGTGCCAGTAGTAGACGACATTCTAACTATGGCTACACCTTC.

V and J are TRBV25-1 and TRBJ1-4; a weak D match, TRBD1 (5 bases). In germline, CDR1 is MGHDK, CDR2 SYGVNS. This CDR3 spans 17 amino acids. Trimming took off 8 bases at V and 4 bases at J, with 23 bases between the two ends. For the CDR3, the DNA is TGTGCCAGCCGCGGGCCGGGACCCCTTGGAGATAATGAAAAACTGTTTTTT. This codes for CASRGPGPLGDNEKLFF.

The chain links TRBV6-1 to TRBJ2-5, with TRBD2 matching 8 bases. CDR3 length: 14 residues. Trimming removed 8 bases from V and 5 bases from J; junction bases left unmatched: 10. Germline V gene lookup returns CDR1 MNHNS and CDR2 SASEGT. The DNA for the CDR3 is TGTGCCAGCGAGGAGGCGGGGGGCCCGGAGACCCAGTACTTC. Translating it yields CASEEAGGPETQYF.

The chain links TRBV19 to TRBJ2-1, with 10 bases identical to TRBD1. Per the germline V gene, CDR1 is LNHDA and CDR2 is SQIVND (reference sequence). The CDR3 is 16 amino acids. V shed 2 bases and J 10 bases; nucleotides not matched to a gene: 11. The CDR3 DNA reads TGTGCCAGTAGTATATTAGCGGGACAGGGGATTGGAGAGCAGTTCTTC. As protein: CASSILAGQGIGEQFF.

V usage is TRBV18 and J usage is TRBJ1-2; 8 nucleotides match TRBD1. The CDR3 extends over 15 amino acids. With 3 bases clipped from V and 4 bases from J, the junction kept 7 bases outside the gene matches. From germline, CDR1 is KGHSH and CDR2 LQKENI. The CDR3 loop is CASSPYRGGLYGYTF. The CDR3 DNA sequence: TGTGCCAGCTCACCGTACAGGGGGGGACTCTATGGCTACACCTTC.

The chain combines TRBV6-6 with TRBJ2-4, with D perhaps matching TRBD2 (6 bases). V lost 4 bases to trimming and J lost 6 bases, with 13 bases between them. This CDR3 contains 14 residues. The germline V gene encodes CDR1 MNHNY and CDR2 SVGAGI (reference sequence). Here the CDR3 reads CASSFEGAGNIQYF. CDR3 in DNA: TGTGCCAGCAGTTTTGAGGGAGCGGGAAACATTCAGTACTTC.

The chain carries TRBV5-1 and TRBJ2-7, with TRBD1 matching 8 bases. CDR3 length: 18 amino acids. Germline V lookup: CDR1 SGHRS, CDR2 YFSETQ. V shed 4 bases, J shed 2 bases, and the junction held 17 bases outside the gene matches. CDR3 in DNA: TGCGCCAGCAGCCGGACAGGGCTGCAGGTGGGTCCTCCCTACGAGCAGTACTTC. As protein: CASSRTGLQVGPPYEQYF.

The gene calls are TRBV28 and TRBJ2-6; D is possibly TRBD1 (6 bases). The V gene lost 4 bases and the J gene lost 2 bases, with 9 bases spanning the gap. CDR1 is MDHEN, CDR2 SYDVKM, per germline. CDR3 length equals 15 residues. CDR3 amino acids: CASSSRGPGANVLTF. DNA for the CDR3: TGTGCCAGCAGTTCCAGGGGCCCTGGGGCCAACGTCCTGACTTTC.

The chain has TRBV14 and TRBJ2-2; D not certain. Trimming shortened V by 1 base and J by 4 bases, and 7 bases separated the two germline ends. Per germline, CDR1 SGHDN and CDR2 FVKESK. This CDR3 is 14 amino acids long. This chain's CDR3 is CASSQARITGELFF. CDR3 bases: TGTGCCAGCAGCCAAGCCAGAATCACCGGGGAGCTGTTTTTT.

The chain couples TRBV29-1 to TRBJ2-2; D not certain. This CDR3 spans 13 amino acids. Between the trimmed V and J ends, which lost 4 bases and 0 bases, there was a span of 6 bases. CDR1 and CDR2 from the germline V gene are SQVTM and ANQGSEA. The CDR3 DNA is TGCAGCGTTGCAGTGGCGAACACCGGGGAGCTGTTTTTT. It codes for CSVAVANTGELFF.

The CDR3 loop reads CAISESPTYEQYF. The DNA for the CDR3 is TGTGCCATCAGTGAGTCGCCGACCTACGAGCAGTACTTC. V is TRBV10-3 and J is TRBJ2-7; D not certain. Per the germline V gene, CDR1 is ENHRY and CDR2 is SYGVKD. The V end lost 0 bases, the J end lost 2 bases, and 5 bases lay between the germline ends. This CDR3 region has 13 residues.

The genes are TRBV28 and TRBJ1-4; D is ambiguous. Per germline, CDR1 MDHEN and CDR2 SYDVKM. This CDR3 spans 17 amino acids. Trimming pared 6 bases from V and 0 bases from J, leaving 17 bases between. This CDR3 is CASSFFQYSATNEKLFF. For the CDR3, the DNA is TGTGCCAGCAGCTTCTTCCAATACTCTGCAACTAATGAAAAACTGTTTTTT. The full variable domain, rest sourced from reference TRBV28 and TRBJ1-4, is DVKVTQSSRYLVKRTGEKVFLECVQDMDHENMFWYRQDPGLGLRLIYFSYDVKMKEKGDIPEGYSVSREKKERFSLILESASTNQTSMYLCASSFFQYSATNEKLFFGSGTQLSVL.

This clone was picked up one time. J is TRBJ1-2 and V is TRBV6-1, with D possibly matching TRBD1 (5 bases). The CDR3 runs 16 residues. V was clipped by 3 bases and J by 6 bases, with 20 bases between them. CDR1 and CDR2 (germline): MNHNS, SASEGT. CDR3: CASSDRLGEAWDGYTF. CDR3 bases: TGTGCCAGCAGTGACCGCCTGGGGGAAGCTTGGGATGGCTACACCTTC.

The CDR3 protein is CASSSVGGQVFYEYF. The CDR3 nucleotides are TGTGCCAGCAGTTCCGTCGGGGGACAGGTGTTTTACGAGTACTTC. The rearrangement links TRBV6-5 to TRBJ2-7; the match to TRBD1 covers 8 bases. With V trimmed by 4 bases and J by 11 bases, 16 bases remained unmatched. CDR1 and CDR2 (germline): MNHEY, SVGAGI. The length of the CDR3 is 15 residues.

This chain connects TRBV5-1 to TRBJ2-3, with unresolved D. Germline values: CDR1 SGHRS, CDR2 YFSETQ. V was shortened by 1 base and J by 0 bases, with 9 bases between the two germline ends. The CDR3 is 15 amino acids. DNA for the CDR3: TGCGCCAGCAGCTTGATGCCTACTAGCACAGATACGCAGTATTTT. It specifies CASSLMPTSTDTQYF.